Following are 6 T cell receptor beta chains from one sample sequenced in a study of blood T cells in healthy people across ages. Next came a second PCR, run for roughly 6 to 11 cycles, which used a sample-barcoded 5' primer along with a J-beta primer mix. TCRdb fed the 5' RACE reads into MiXCR, producing one record per CDR3 protein. The table lists approximately 900,000 distinct CDR3 sequences, approximately 32% of them singletons, with roughly 10% in the top ten. These data were also filed under a second study, of T cells of mothers and their children.

Material: blood. The receptor source for this set is a woman in her 40s in good health.

This clonotype was recorded at least ten times. The rearrangement links TRBV20-1 to TRBJ2-3; D perhaps matches TRBD2 (6 bases). Germline lookup yields CDR1 DFQATT and CDR2 SNEGSKA (reference sequence). The CDR3 is 15 amino acids. The CDR3 loop reads CSQSPRGRTADTQYF. The CDR3 DNA reads as TGCAGCCAATCACCGCGGGGCCGAACCGCAGATACGCAGTATTTT.

This sequence joins TRBV6-1 and TRBJ1-1; a possible D gene is TRBD1 (5 bases). Trimming pared 7 bases from V and 5 bases from J, leaving 17 bases between. CDR1 MNHNS and CDR2 SASEGT come from the germline V gene. The CDR3 is made up of 14 amino acids. CDR3 DNA: TGTGCCAGCATAGGGGCCGGGGTGGTTACTGAAGCTTTCTTT. It encodes CASIGAGVVTEAFF.

The rearrangement joins TRBV6-6 to TRBJ2-1; possibly TRBD1 or TRBD2 for D (5 bases each). Germline V gene lookup returns CDR1 MNHNY and CDR2 SVGAGI (reference sequence). The CDR3 has 12 residues. V gave up 6 bases and J gave up 15 bases, with 18 bases separating them. Here the CDR3 DNA reads TGTGCCAGCAGCGGGGACGTCCTGGTCCGGTTCTTC. As protein: CASSGDVLVRFF.

This clonotype has just a few counts. The rearrangement links TRBV25-1 to TRBJ1-1; D is undetermined. Trimming pared 7 bases from V and 4 bases from J, leaving 13 bases between. From germline, CDR1 is MGHDK and CDR2 SYGVNS. The CDR3 has 13 residues. The CDR3: CASKEVGSTEAFF. Here the CDR3 DNA reads TGTGCCAGCAAGGAAGTGGGATCCACTGAAGCTTTCTTT.

The chain joins TRBV2 to TRBJ2-3; weak D call: TRBD1 (6 bases). This CDR3 has 15 amino acids. V dropped 3 bases and J dropped 6 bases, with 16 bases sitting between them. Per the germline V gene, CDR1 is SNHLY and CDR2 is FYNNEI. The CDR3 nucleotides read TGTGCCAGCAGTGACTCGTTAGGGGGATTGGATACGCAGTATTTT. Amino acid sequence: CASSDSLGGLDTQYF.

This clonotype turned up a few times. J is TRBJ2-7 and V is TRBV14; either TRBD1 or TRBD2 may fit D (5 bases each). This CDR3 is 16 amino acids long. Trimming took 1 base from V and 5 from J, leaving 18 bases between them. Germline CDR1 and CDR2: SGHDN and FVKESK. The CDR3 DNA follows: TGTGCCAGCAGCCAAGTATTCGGGACGTCGGTAAACGAGCAGTACTTC. Amino acid sequence: CASSQVFGTSVNEQYF.